This T cell receptor beta chain came from a study of blood T cell repertoires in COVID-19. Study summary: Sample material is recorded as cDNA or gDNA derived from T cells, B-cell-depleted T cells, or PBMCs.

This clone was observed a single time. Other nucleotide sequences in the sample specify the same CDR3. Under the authors' procedure: Counts of nucleated cells, estimated from reference gene primer amplification, were obtained. The repertoire was sequenced with immunoSEQ multiplex PCR; TCRdb's copy has only in-frame clones and lacks some. V and J calls and clone size are given by that table; D and trimming were obtained from the DNA. Of about 310,000 clones in the sample, 85% to 90% were seen once. Seattle-derived patients entered the study during active infection and were followed longitudinally. CDR3 length: 16 amino acids. With V trimmed by 3 bases and J by 2 bases, 1 base remained unmatched. CDR1 is SEHNR, CDR2 FQNEAQ, per germline (reference sequence).

The source of this sequence is a young woman with COVID-19, enrolled during active disease. The chain carries TRBV7-9 and TRBJ2-5; 15 bases line up with TRBD2. Sequencing was performed on peripheral blood. CDR3 loop: CASSFGLAGGQETQYF. The CDR3 DNA is TGTGCCAGCAGCTTCGGACTAGCGGGAGGGCAAGAGACCCAGTACTTC.